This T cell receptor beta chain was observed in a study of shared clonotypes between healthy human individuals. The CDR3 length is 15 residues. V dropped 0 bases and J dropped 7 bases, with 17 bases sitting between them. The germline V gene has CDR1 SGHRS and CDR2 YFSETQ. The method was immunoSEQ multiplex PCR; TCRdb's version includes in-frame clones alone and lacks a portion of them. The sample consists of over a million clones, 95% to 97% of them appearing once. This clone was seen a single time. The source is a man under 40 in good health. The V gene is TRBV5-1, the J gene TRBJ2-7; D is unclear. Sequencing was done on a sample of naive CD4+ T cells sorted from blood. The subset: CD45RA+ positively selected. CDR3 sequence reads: CASSLVPDPAREQYF. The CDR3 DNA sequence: TGCGCCAGCAGCTTGGTACCCGATCCAGCCCGGGAGCAGTACTTC. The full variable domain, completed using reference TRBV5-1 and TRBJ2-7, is KAGVTQTPRYLIKTRGQQVTLSCSPISGHRSVSWYQQTPGQGLQFLFEYFSETQRNKGNFPGRFSGRQFSNSRSEMNVSTLELGDSALYLCASSLVPDPAREQYFGPGTRLTVT.